This T cell receptor (beta chain) stems from a study of beta chain features in type 1 diabetes. Across the whole study: Summed over all samples, the examined sorted cells came to fewer than 120,000,000. General study points: Sequencing from cDNA could over-represent high-TCR-expressing cells. Among patients, naive, central memory and Treg TCRB repertoires appeared more similar than among healthy donors.

What was sequenced were expressed TCRB transcripts, since all of the isolated RNA had been reverse transcribed. The table came from immunoSEQ multiplex PCR; TCRdb's copy has only in-frame clones and leaves some out. In the table there are 600,000 to 650,000 clones, around 16% of which are singletons. The germline V and J ends were trimmed by 5 bases and 5 bases, with 14 bases remaining between them. CDR1 is SGHNT and CDR2 is YYREEE in the germline V gene (reference sequence). The CDR3 loop spans 13 amino acids. Sorting based on CD45RO/CCR7/CD25/CD127/CD95/CD27 separated CD4+ naive, central memory, regulatory and stem cell-like memory cells. Remarks on this clone: As yet, its antigen is unknown.

The source is a man aged 18 to 35 in good health. The gene calls are TRBV5-4 and TRBJ2-7; D is uncertain. The specimen was naive CD4+ T cells from blood. CDR3 in DNA: TGTGCCAGCAGTAACCAGGTCGAGGACGAGCAGTACTTC. As protein: CASSNQVEDEQYF.